The 3 T cell receptor beta chains listed next were all sequenced from one sample in a study of T cell repertoires in cytomegalovirus infection. A single record per CDR3 protein comes from TCRdb applying MiXCR to the reads. Of 130,000 or so distinct CDR3 sequences in the sample, about 6.3% were seen once. The sequenced sample was PBMCs. All receptors derive from a human donor in good health (CMV status not recorded). Some clones in this sample may be carry-over from other donors' samples.

This clonotype was picked up a small number of times. The chain couples TRBV4-2 to TRBJ2-3; 10 bases are a match to TRBD2. This CDR3 contains 17 residues. Germline-derived CDR1 and CDR2 are LGHNA and YNFKEQ. J was trimmed by 6 bases and V by 0 bases; bases with no gene match: 9. This chain's CDR3 is CASSQDPLAGAGDTQYF. In nucleotides, the CDR3 is TGTGCCAGCAGCCAAGATCCGCTAGCGGGGGCCGGGGATACGCAGTATTTT.

The V call is TRBV29-1, the J call TRBJ2-3; no clear D. CDR1 is SQVTM and CDR2 is ANQGSEA in the germline V gene. The CDR3 extends over 12 amino acids. Trimming cost V 8 bases and J 2 bases, with 11 bases left between them. CDR3 bases: TGCAGCTTTGTAAGGCACACAGATACGCAGTATTTT. Encoded protein: CSFVRHTDTQYF.

This clonotype appeared a few times. This sequence joins TRBV2 and TRBJ1-2; D gene ambiguous. The length of the CDR3 is 10 residues. In germline, CDR1 is SNHLY, CDR2 FYNNEI. Between the trimmed V and J ends, which lost 4 bases and 6 bases, there was a span of 3 bases. The CDR3 region has the DNA TGTGCCAGCAGTGGGAATGGCTACACCTTC. It is translated as CASSGNGYTF.